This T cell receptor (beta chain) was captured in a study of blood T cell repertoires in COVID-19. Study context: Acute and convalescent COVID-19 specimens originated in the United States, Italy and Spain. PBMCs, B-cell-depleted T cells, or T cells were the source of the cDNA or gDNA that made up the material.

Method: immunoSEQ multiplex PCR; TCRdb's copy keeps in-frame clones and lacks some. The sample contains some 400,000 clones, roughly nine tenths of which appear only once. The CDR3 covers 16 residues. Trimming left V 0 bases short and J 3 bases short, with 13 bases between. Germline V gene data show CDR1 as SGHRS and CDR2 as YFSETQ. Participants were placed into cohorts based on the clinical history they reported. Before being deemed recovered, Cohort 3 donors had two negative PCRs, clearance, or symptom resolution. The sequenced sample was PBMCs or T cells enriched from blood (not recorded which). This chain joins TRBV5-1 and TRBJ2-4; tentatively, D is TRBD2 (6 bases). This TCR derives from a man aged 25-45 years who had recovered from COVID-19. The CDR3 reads CASSLAGGSGKNIQYF. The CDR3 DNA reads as TGCGCCAGCAGCTTGGCCGGAGGGAGTGGCAAAAACATTCAGTACTTC.